The text below deals with one T cell receptor (beta chain). The sample comes from a study of OX40 agonist ivuxolimab in advanced cancers. Study in general: The treatment was a fully human IgG2 OX40 agonist, ivuxolimab.

Only in-frame clones appear in the TCRdb table, and some are missing; sequencing was by immunoSEQ multiplex PCR. The sample includes 90,000 to 120,000 clones, about 91% of them seen just once. With 1 base clipped from V and 12 bases from J, the junction kept 12 bases outside the gene matches. The V gene's germline CDR1 is SGHAT and CDR2 FQNNGV. The CDR3 covers 17 residues. The sample consisted of CD4+ or CD8+ T cells sorted from blood, taken in a trial of the OX40 agonist ivuxolimab. This sequence originates from an adult with an advanced solid tumor such as melanoma, head and neck, liver or kidney cancer. V is TRBV11-2 and J is TRBJ2-2; 12 positions agree with TRBD2. DNA for the CDR3: TGTGCCAGCAGCTTAGCAACTAGCGGGAGGTCCTCCGGCAAGCTGTTTTTT. Its translation: CASSLATSGRSSGKLFF.